Listed below are T cell receptor beta chains from one sample, sequenced in a study of T cells in Graves' hyperthyroidism and ophthalmopathy. TCRdb re-called the multiplex PCR reads with MiXCR, one entry per CDR3 protein. The sample has about 760,000 distinct CDR3 sequences; around a third are singletons. The sample taken for sequencing was blood. All receptors come from a woman in her 40s with Graves' hyperthyroidism. Both conserved end residues are part of each CDR3. A D gene is named only where the DNA matches it firmly. Some rows mark clone size as missing; the rest say once, few, many or name a class of expanded clone.

d_gene,abundance,j_gene,v_gene,CDR3aa,CDR3nt
-,few,TRBJ1-4,TRBV14,CASSQSSADIDDEKLFF,TGTGCCAGCAGCCAATCCAGCGCCGACATAGATGATGAAAAACTGTTTTTT
-,many,TRBJ1-1,TRBV19,CASSPRRAVNTEAFF,TGTGCCAGTAGTCCGAGGAGGGCGGTGAACACTGAAGCTTTCTTT
TRBD2,-,TRBJ2-7,TRBV25-1,CASSRNRDKAGGLSYEQYF,TGTGCCAGCAGCCGTAACAGGGACAAGGCGGGAGGCCTCTCCTACGAGCAGTACTTC
-,-,TRBJ1-1,TRBV2,CASSPALYTEAFF,TGTGCCAGCAGCCCGGCATTGTACACTGAAGCTTTCTTT
-,many,TRBJ2-7,TRBV20-1,CSATQGNHEQYF,TGCAGTGCTACACAGGGTAACCACGAGCAGTACTTC
-,many,TRBJ1-5,TRBV6-5,CANGANQPQHF,TGTGCCAACGGGGCCAATCAGCCCCAGCATTTT
TRBD1,many,TRBJ1-3,TRBV7-2,CASSLATGDGNTIYF,TGTGCCAGCAGCTTAGCGACAGGGGATGGAAACACCATATATTTT
TRBD1,-,TRBJ1-1,TRBV6-2/TRBV6-3,CATVGQGNTEAFF,TGTGCCACCGTCGGACAGGGGAACACTGAAGCTTTCTTT
-,many,TRBJ1-5,TRBV20-1,CSARDRIEQPQHF,TGCAGTGCTAGGGACCGGATAGAGCAGCCCCAGCATTTT
-,few,TRBJ1-2,TRBV6-4,CASSDGGASGYTF,TGTGCCAGCAGTGACGGGGGGGCCTCTGGCTACACCTTC
-,-,TRBJ1-2,TRBV7-2,CASSLSQPSTATGYTF,TGTGCCAGCAGCTTAAGCCAACCATCGACTGCGACTGGCTACACCTTC
-,many,TRBJ2-5,TRBV24-1,CATSDLRQGQKETQYF,TGTGCCACCAGTGATTTACGCCAGGGCCAGAAGGAGACCCAGTACTTC
TRBD2,-,TRBJ2-5,TRBV6-5,CASSPPTSGIETQYF,TGTGCCAGCAGCCCCCCAACTAGCGGGATAGAGACCCAGTACTTC
-,few,TRBJ1-6,TRBV6-5,CASKAVDNSPLHF,TGTGCCAGCAAAGCCGTTGATAATTCACCCCTCCACTTT
-,-,TRBJ2-6,TRBV5-1,CASSFQGSEGANVLTF,TGCGCCAGCAGCTTTCAGGGTTCGGAAGGGGCCAACGTCCTGACTTTC
TRBD1,many,TRBJ1-1,TRBV12-3/TRBV12-4,CASSLWTGGTEAFF,TGTGCCAGCAGTTTGTGGACAGGGGGAACTGAAGCTTTCTTT
-,-,TRBJ2-7,TRBV20-1,CSARSRYEHRECF,TGCAGTGCTAGGTCCAGGTACGAGCATCGGGAGTGCTTC
-,many,TRBJ1-3,TRBV5-1,CASRPGGSSGNTIYF,TGCGCCAGCAGACCCGGGGGGAGCTCTGGAAACACCATATATTTT
-,few,TRBJ1-2,TRBV19,CASNYLLQGSGYGYTF,TGTGCCAGTAACTACCTTCTACAGGGTTCCGGCTATGGCTACACCTTC
-,many,TRBJ1-1,TRBV7-9,CAVAGNTEAFF,TGTGCCGTCGCGGGGAACACTGAAGCTTTCTTT
-,-,TRBJ2-7,TRBV6-5,CATYGRQLSSYEQYF,TGTGCCACCTACGGCAGACAGCTCAGCTCCTACGAGCAGTACTTC
-,many,TRBJ2-7,TRBV12-3/TRBV12-4,CASKQQGHEQYF,TGTGCCAGCAAACAACAGGGTCACGAGCAGTACTTC
TRBD1,-,TRBJ1-1,TRBV11-3,CASSGLRGTGFVAFF,TGTGCCAGCAGCGGCCTCCGCGGGACAGGGTTTGTGGCTTTCTTT
-,-,TRBJ1-2,TRBV20-1,CSAYEGPYGYTF,TGCAGCGCCTACGAAGGGCCTTATGGCTACACCTTC
-,-,TRBJ1-1,TRBV6-1,CASITGPTPHTEAFF,TGTGCCAGCATTACGGGACCCACACCCCACACTGAAGCTTTCTTT
TRBD1,many,TRBJ2-5,TRBV20-1,CSARSTGGETQYF,TGCAGTGCTAGAAGTACAGGGGGTGAGACCCAGTACTTC
-,few,TRBJ1-2,TRBV29-1,CSVEEAGRGIYGYTF,TGCAGCGTTGAAGAGGCAGGTCGGGGGATCTATGGCTACACCTTC
TRBD1,many,TRBJ2-7,TRBV24-1,CATSDPRTGHEQYF,TGTGCCACCAGTGACCCTCGGACAGGGCACGAGCAGTACTTC
-,-,TRBJ1-5,TRBV6-5,CASSYERYSNQPQHF,TGTGCCAGCAGTTACGAAAGGTATAGCAATCAGCCCCAGCATTTT
-,-,TRBJ2-5,TRBV2,CASSVGQPQETQYF,TGTGCCAGCAGCGTTGGACAGCCTCAAGAGACCCAGTACTTC
-,-,TRBJ1-4,TRBV6-5,CASSLAGAENEKLFF,TGTGCCAGCAGTTTGGCGGGCGCGGAGAATGAAAAACTGTTTTTT
-,-,TRBJ2-3,TRBV7-2,CASSLLLYPDTQYF,TGTGCCAGCAGCTTATTGCTTTACCCAGATACGCAGTATTTT
-,once,TRBJ1-1,TRBV2,CAGSELPGTKEAFF,TGTGCCGGCAGTGAACTCCCGGGGACCAAAGAAGCTTTCTTT
-,-,TRBJ2-7,TRBV10-3,CASSYRTYEQYF,TGTGCCAGCAGTTACAGAACGTACGAGCAGTACTTC
TRBD1,-,TRBJ2-7,TRBV5-5,CASSQTTGDPYAQYF,TGTGCCAGCAGCCAGACAACAGGGGACCCCTACGCGCAGTACTTC
-,few,TRBJ1-5,TRBV12-3/TRBV12-4,CASSFEGERNQPQHF,TGTGCCAGCAGTTTTGAAGGAGAAAGAAATCAGCCCCAGCATTTT
-,many,TRBJ1-5,TRBV29-1,CSVGLGGNQPQHF,TGCAGCGTGGGCCTCGGGGGCAATCAGCCCCAGCATTTT
-,once,TRBJ1-3,TRBV10-3,CAISRLGLDTIYF,TGTGCCATCAGTAGACTGGGGCTGGACACCATATATTTT
-,few,TRBJ1-5,TRBV6-1,CASSPQQGWSNQPQHF,TGTGCCAGCAGCCCCCAACAGGGATGGAGCAATCAGCCCCAGCATTTT
-,-,TRBJ1-6,TRBV28,CASGKAGATLHF,TGTGCCAGCGGTAAAGCAGGGGCAACCCTCCACTTT
-,many,TRBJ2-5,TRBV14,CASSQIDSGVQETQYF,TGTGCCAGCAGCCAAATAGACTCGGGAGTTCAAGAGACCCAGTACTTC
-,few,TRBJ2-1,TRBV5-1,CASSSAGAFNEQFF,TGCGCCAGCAGCTCCGCCGGGGCTTTCAATGAGCAGTTCTTC
-,-,TRBJ1-1,TRBV4-3,CASSQDQITEAFF,TGCGCCAGCAGCCAGGACCAGATCACTGAAGCTTTCTTT
-,many,TRBJ1-4,TRBV10-3,CAISENSDNEKLFF,TGTGCCATCAGTGAGAACTCAGACAATGAAAAACTGTTTTTT
-,few,TRBJ2-2,TRBV19,CASEGPRRTGELFF,TGTGCCAGCGAGGGCCCTCGCAGGACCGGGGAGCTGTTTTTT
TRBD1,once,TRBJ1-5,TRBV19,CASSFGQGGMSNQPQHF,TGTGCCAGTAGTTTCGGACAGGGGGGAATGAGCAATCAGCCCCAGCATTTT
-,few,TRBJ1-2,TRBV7-9,CASSLESGRRYYGYTF,TGTGCCAGCAGCTTAGAATCGGGCCGCAGGTACTATGGCTACACCTTC
-,many,TRBJ2-6,TRBV7-2,CASSRGGGPRGANVLTF,TGTGCCAGCAGTCGAGGGGGAGGGCCCAGGGGGGCCAACGTCCTGACTTTC
-,many,TRBJ1-1,TRBV7-9,CASSPRTDMNTEAFF,TGTGCCAGCAGCCCTCGGACAGATATGAACACTGAAGCTTTCTTT
-,once,TRBJ2-5,TRBV10-3,CAIRSGGDNQPQYF,TGTGCCATCAGGTCAGGGGGGGACAATCAGCCCCAGTACTTC
TRBD1,few,TRBJ1-5,TRBV6-5,CASSPTGVDQPQHF,TGTGCCAGCAGCCCCACAGGGGTTGATCAGCCCCAGCATTTT
-,many,TRBJ1-1,TRBV12-3/TRBV12-4,CASSLETGMTEAFF,TGTGCCAGCAGTTTAGAGACAGGAATGACTGAAGCTTTCTTT
-,-,TRBJ2-2,TRBV4-3,CASSQDPGLNTGELFF,TGCGCCAGCAGCCAAGATCCCGGGTTGAACACCGGGGAGCTGTTTTTT
-,many,TRBJ1-2,TRBV10-3,CAISAISDGANYGYTF,TGTGCCATCAGCGCAATCAGCGACGGAGCTAACTATGGCTACACCTTC
TRBD1,few,TRBJ2-5,TRBV2,CASSQGQGRQETQYF,TGTGCCAGCAGCCAAGGACAGGGGAGACAAGAGACCCAGTACTTC
-,-,TRBJ2-5,TRBV19,CAWGRDSQYQETQYF,TGTGCCTGGGGGAGGGACAGCCAGTACCAAGAGACCCAGTACTTC
-,few,TRBJ1-2,TRBV5-5,CASSLSDHGYTF,TGTGCCAGCAGCCTCAGTGATCACGGCTACACCTTC
-,-,TRBJ2-7,TRBV12-3/TRBV12-4,CASSLTGSDNEQYF,TGTGCCAGCAGTTTAACCGGGAGTGATAACGAGCAGTACTTC
TRBD1,few,TRBJ1-1,TRBV20-1,CSASRTGGLEAFF,TGCAGTGCTAGTCGGACAGGGGGGCTCGAAGCTTTCTTT